This record covers a single T cell receptor (beta chain). Germline V lookup: CDR1 LNHDA, CDR2 SQIVND (reference sequence). The CDR3 consists of 15 residues. The V and J ends lost 5 bases and 3 bases, in that order; junction bases with no gene match: 7. TCRdb keeps only in-frame clones here, not all; method: immunoSEQ multiplex PCR. The data show hundreds of thousands of clones, with around 87% seen just once and just under 6.5% held by the top ten. This sample stems from a study of blood T cell repertoires in COVID-19. Enrolled during active infection, Seattle patients were then followed longitudinally.

The clonotype originates from a woman aged 50 to 65 with COVID-19, enrolled during active disease. V gene TRBV19 combines with J gene TRBJ1-5, with 7 bases matching TRBD1. Sequencing used peripheral blood. The CDR3 bases are TGTGCCAGTAGTTTTCCGGGACAGACCAATCAGCCCCAGCATTTT. The encoded protein is CASSFPGQTNQPQHF.